Each of the 9 T cell receptor beta chains below was sequenced from the same sample in a study of blood T cell repertoires in COVID-19. Clones were read by immunoSEQ multiplex PCR, and TCRdb kept only the in-frame ones, dropping some. The sample holds fewer than 250,000 clones; around nine tenths are singletons and the top ten take about 1%. The specimen sequenced was peripheral blood. These receptors were collected from a man younger than 45 with acute or convalescent COVID-19.

This chain joins TRBV7-6 and TRBJ2-3; 9 bases map to TRBD2. Germline trimming cut 4 bases from V and 7 bases from J; bases unmatched to any gene: 6. The V gene's germline CDR1 is SGHVS and CDR2 FNYEAQ. The CDR3 contains 14 residues. The CDR3 region is CASSSLAGGNTQYF. CDR3 bases: TGTGCCAGCAGCTCACTAGCGGGCGGGAATACGCAGTATTTT.

This clone came up a few times. J is TRBJ1-2 and V is TRBV7-2, with 7 nucleotides matching TRBD1. CDR3 length: 14 amino acids. With 5 bases clipped from V and 7 bases from J, the junction kept 10 bases outside the gene matches. The germline V gene encodes CDR1 SGHTA and CDR2 FQGNSA. The CDR3 nucleotides are TGTGCCAGCAGCGTACAGGGGAGGTCGAGTGGCTACACCTTC. Protein product: CASSVQGRSSGYTF.

The gene calls are TRBV6-1 and TRBJ2-3, with D hard to call. In germline, CDR1 is MNHNS, CDR2 SASEGT. This CDR3 has 12 residues. Trimming took off 5 bases at V and 4 bases at J, with 7 bases between the two ends. The CDR3 DNA reads TGTGCCAGCAGTTATCTTGCAGATACGCAGTATTTT. Translation: CASSYLADTQYF.

This chain connects TRBV27 to TRBJ2-1; 9 bases fit TRBD1. The V gene end was trimmed by 6 bases and the J gene end by 8 bases; junction bases not matched to a gene: 8. CDR1 is MNHEY and CDR2 is SMNVEV in the germline V gene (reference sequence). The CDR3 covers 14 residues. The chain's CDR3 is CASRPGQGLYEQFF. The CDR3, as DNA: TGTGCCAGCAGGCCGGGACAGGGTCTTTATGAGCAGTTCTTC.

The chain recombines TRBV28 with TRBJ1-2; 9 bases line up with TRBD1. This CDR3 comprises 14 residues. Germline V gives CDR1 MDHEN, CDR2 SYDVKM. V was clipped by 6 bases and J by 4 bases; unmatched bases: 6. The CDR3 region has the DNA TGTGCCAGCAGAGGGACAGGGTATCTCTATGGCTACACCTTC. It codes for CASRGTGYLYGYTF.

The table lists this clone with a few counts. V and J are TRBV11-2 and TRBJ1-2, with D uncertain. Germline CDR1 reads SGHAT; CDR2 reads FQNNGV. The germline V and J ends were trimmed by 1 base and 3 bases, with 6 bases remaining between them. The CDR3 is 13 residues long. This chain's CDR3 is CASSLGTDYGYTF. In DNA, the CDR3 is TGTGCCAGCAGCTTAGGAACTGACTATGGCTACACCTTC.

The V gene is TRBV5-1, the J gene TRBJ2-1; D gene unclear. The CDR3 sequence is 13 residues long. V lost 1 base, J lost 5 bases, and 7 bases lay in between. Germline V gene lookup returns CDR1 SGHRS and CDR2 YFSETQ. DNA for the CDR3: TGCGCCAGCAGCTTGTACGGTAACAATGAGCAGTTCTTC. Encoded protein: CASSLYGNNEQFF.

The chain couples TRBV5-1 to TRBJ1-5; no clear D. The CDR3 contains 14 residues. Germline CDR1 is SGHRS and CDR2 is YFSETQ. V lost 7 bases and J lost 0, with 11 bases in between. DNA of the CDR3: TGCGCCAGCCGTAGCGACATTAGCAATCAGCCCCAGCATTTT. Protein sequence: CASRSDISNQPQHF.

The V gene is TRBV6-2 or TRBV6-3, the J gene TRBJ1-5, with a tentative D call TRBD1 (5 bases). There are 13 residues in the CDR3. Trimming cost V 5 bases and J 4 bases, with 9 bases left between them. The V gene's germline CDR1 is MNHEY and CDR2 SVGEGT. In DNA, the CDR3 is TGTGCCAGCAGTGGGGGGTGGAATCAGCCCCAGCATTTT. Translating it yields CASSGGWNQPQHF.